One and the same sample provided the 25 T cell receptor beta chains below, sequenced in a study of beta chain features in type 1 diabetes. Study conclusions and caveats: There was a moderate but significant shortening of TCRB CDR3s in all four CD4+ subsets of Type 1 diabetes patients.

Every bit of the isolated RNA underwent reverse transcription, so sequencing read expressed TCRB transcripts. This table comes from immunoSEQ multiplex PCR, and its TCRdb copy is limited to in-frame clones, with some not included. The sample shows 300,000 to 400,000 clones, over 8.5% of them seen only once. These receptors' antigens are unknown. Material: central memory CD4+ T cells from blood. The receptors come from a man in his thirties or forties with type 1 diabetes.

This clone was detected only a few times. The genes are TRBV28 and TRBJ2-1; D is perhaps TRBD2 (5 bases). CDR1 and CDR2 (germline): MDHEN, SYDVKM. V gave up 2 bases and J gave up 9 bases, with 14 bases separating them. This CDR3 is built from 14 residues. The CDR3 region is CASSLPEREIEQFF. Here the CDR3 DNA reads TGTGCCAGCAGTTTACCCGAGAGGGAAATTGAGCAGTTCTTC.

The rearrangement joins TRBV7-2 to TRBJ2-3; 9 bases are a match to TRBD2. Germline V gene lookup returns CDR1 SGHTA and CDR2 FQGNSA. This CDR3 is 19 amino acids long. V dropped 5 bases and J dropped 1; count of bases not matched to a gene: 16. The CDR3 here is CASSRFGPYSGRGTDTQYF. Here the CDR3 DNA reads TGTGCCAGCAGCCGTTTCGGCCCCTATAGCGGGAGAGGCACAGATACGCAGTATTTT.

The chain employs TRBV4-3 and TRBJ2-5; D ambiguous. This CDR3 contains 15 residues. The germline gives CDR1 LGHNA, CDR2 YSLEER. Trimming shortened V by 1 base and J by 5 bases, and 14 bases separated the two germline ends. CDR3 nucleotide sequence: TGCGCCAGCAGCCAAGGGAGTGGAGATGGGGAGACCCAGTACTTC. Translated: CASSQGSGDGETQYF.

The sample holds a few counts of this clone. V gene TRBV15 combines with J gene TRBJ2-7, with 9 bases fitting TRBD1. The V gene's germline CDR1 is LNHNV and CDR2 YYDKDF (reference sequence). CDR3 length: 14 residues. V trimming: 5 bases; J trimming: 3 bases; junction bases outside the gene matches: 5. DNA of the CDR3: TGTGCCACCAGCCGGGACAGGGTGAACTACGAGCAGTACTTC. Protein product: CATSRDRVNYEQYF.

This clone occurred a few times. The CDR3 protein is CASSLSTGTGGETQYF. The CDR3 DNA sequence: TGTGCCAGCAGCTTAAGTACCGGGACAGGTGGAGAGACCCAGTACTTC. The J gene is TRBJ2-5, the V gene TRBV7-3, with TRBD1 matching over 8 bases. The CDR3 has 16 residues. CDR1 is SGHTA and CDR2 is FQGTGA in the germline V gene. V trimming: 1 base; J trimming: 4 bases; junction bases outside the gene matches: 8.

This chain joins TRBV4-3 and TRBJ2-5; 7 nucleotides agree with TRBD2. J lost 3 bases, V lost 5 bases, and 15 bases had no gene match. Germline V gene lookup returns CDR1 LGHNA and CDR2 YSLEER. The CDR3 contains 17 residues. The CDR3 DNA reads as TGCGCCAGCAGCGAGGGAACGGGGGGAGGCCCCGAAGAGACCCAGTACTTC. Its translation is CASSEGTGGGPEETQYF.

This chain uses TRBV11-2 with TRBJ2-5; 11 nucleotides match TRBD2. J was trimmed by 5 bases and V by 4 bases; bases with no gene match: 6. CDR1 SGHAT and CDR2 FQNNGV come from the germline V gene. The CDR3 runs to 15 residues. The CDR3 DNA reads TGTGCCAGCAGCTCCAGACTAGCGGGAAGGGAGACCCAGTACTTC. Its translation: CASSSRLAGRETQYF.

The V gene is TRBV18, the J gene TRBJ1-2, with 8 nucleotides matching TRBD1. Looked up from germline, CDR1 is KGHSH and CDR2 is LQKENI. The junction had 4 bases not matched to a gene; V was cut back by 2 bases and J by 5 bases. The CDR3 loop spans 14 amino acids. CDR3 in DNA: TGTGCCAGCTCACCAGGGACAGGAATTTATGGCTACACCTTC. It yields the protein CASSPGTGIYGYTF.

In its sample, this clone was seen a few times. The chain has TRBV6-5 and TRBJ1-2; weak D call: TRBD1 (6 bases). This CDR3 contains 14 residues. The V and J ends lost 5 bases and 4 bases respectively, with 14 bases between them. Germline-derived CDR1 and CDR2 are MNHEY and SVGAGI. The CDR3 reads CASSETRGGYGYTF. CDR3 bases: TGTGCCAGCAGTGAAACTCGAGGGGGCTATGGCTACACCTTC.

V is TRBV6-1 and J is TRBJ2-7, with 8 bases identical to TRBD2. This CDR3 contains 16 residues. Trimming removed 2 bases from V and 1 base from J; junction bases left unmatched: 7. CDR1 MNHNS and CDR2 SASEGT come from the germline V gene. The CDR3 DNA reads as TGTGCCAGCAGTGAATGGGGGTCTAGCGGGTCCTACGAGCAGTACTTC. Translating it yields CASSEWGSSGSYEQYF.

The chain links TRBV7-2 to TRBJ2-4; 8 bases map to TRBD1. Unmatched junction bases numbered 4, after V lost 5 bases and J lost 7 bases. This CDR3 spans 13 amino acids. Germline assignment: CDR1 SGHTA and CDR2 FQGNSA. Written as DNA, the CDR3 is TGTGCCAGCAGCCCCTGGACAGGGAACATTCAGTACTTC. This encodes CASSPWTGNIQYF. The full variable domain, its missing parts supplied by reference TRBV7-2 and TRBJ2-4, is GAGVSQSPSNKVTEKGKDVELRCDPISGHTALYWYRQSLGQGLEFLIYFQGNSAPDKSGLPSDRFSAERTGGSVSTLTIQRTQQEDSAVYLCASSPWTGNIQYFGAGTRLSVL.

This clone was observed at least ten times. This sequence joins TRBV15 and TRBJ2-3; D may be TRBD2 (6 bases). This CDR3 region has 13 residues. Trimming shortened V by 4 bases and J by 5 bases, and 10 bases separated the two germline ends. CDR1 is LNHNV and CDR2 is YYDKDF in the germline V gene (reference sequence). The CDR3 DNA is TGTGCCACCAGCACGGGGGTTGGAGATACGCAGTATTTT. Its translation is CATSTGVGDTQYF. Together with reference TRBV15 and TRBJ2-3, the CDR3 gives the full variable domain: DAMVIQNPRYQVTQFGKPVTLSCSQTLNHNVMYWYQQKSSQAPKLLFHYYDKDFNNEADTPDNFQSRRPNTSFCFLDIRSPGLGDTAMYLCATSTGVGDTQYFGPGTRLTVL.

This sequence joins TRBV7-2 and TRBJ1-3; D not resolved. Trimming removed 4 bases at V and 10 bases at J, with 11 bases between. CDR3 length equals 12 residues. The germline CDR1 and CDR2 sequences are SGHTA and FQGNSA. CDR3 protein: CASSSDSGTIYF. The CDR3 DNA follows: TGTGCCAGCAGCTCCGACTCGGGGACCATATATTTT.

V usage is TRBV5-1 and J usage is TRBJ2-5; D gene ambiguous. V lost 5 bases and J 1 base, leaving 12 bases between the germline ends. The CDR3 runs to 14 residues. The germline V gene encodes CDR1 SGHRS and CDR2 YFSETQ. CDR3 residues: CASRSTVSQETQYF. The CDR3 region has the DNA TGCGCCAGCAGGTCGACGGTCAGCCAAGAGACCCAGTACTTC.

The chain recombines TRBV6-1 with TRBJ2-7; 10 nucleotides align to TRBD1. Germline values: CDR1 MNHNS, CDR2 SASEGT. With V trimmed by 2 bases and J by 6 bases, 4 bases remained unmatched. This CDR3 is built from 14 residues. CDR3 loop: CASSEHWTGGEQYF. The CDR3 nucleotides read TGTGCCAGCAGTGAACACTGGACAGGGGGCGAGCAGTACTTC.

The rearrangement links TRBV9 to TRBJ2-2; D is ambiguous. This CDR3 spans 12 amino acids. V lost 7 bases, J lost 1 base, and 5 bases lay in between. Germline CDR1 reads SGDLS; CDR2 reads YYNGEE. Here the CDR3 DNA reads TGTGCCAGCTCTTTGAACACCGGGGAGCTGTTTTTT. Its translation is CASSLNTGELFF. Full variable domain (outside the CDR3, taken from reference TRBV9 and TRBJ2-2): DSGVTQTPKHLITATGQRVTLRCSPRSGDLSVYWYQQSLDQGLQFLIQYYNGEERAKGNILERFSAQQFPDLHSELNLSSLELGDSALYFCASSLNTGELFFGEGSRLTVL.

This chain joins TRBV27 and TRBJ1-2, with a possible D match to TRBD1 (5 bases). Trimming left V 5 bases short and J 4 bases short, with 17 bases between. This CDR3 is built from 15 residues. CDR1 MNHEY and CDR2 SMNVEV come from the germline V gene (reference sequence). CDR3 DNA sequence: TGTGCCAGCAGTCCGACCGCAGGGAGCACCTATGGCTACACCTTC. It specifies CASSPTAGSTYGYTF.

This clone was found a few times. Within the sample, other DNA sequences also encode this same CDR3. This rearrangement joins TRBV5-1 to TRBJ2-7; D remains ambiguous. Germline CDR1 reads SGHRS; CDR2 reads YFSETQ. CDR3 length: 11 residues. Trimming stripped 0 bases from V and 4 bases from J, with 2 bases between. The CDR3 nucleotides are TGCGCCAGCAGCTTGGGATACGAGCAGTACTTC. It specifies CASSLGYEQYF.

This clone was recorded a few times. CDR3 loop: CASSSQGTEQFF. CDR3 nucleotide sequence: TGTGCCAGCTCATCCCAGGGTACTGAGCAGTTCTTC. The J gene is TRBJ2-1, the V gene TRBV18, with D maybe TRBD1 (5 bases). CDR3 length equals 12 residues. Per the germline V gene, CDR1 is KGHSH and CDR2 is LQKENI. V was cut by 5 bases and J by 9 bases, with 11 bases left in between.

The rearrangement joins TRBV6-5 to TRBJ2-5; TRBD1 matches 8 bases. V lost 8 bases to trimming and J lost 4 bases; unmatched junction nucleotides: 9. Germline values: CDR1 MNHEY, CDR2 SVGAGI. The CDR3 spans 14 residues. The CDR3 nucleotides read TGTGCCAGCGCCCGGACAGGGTCTTTAGAGACCCAGTACTTC. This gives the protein CASARTGSLETQYF.

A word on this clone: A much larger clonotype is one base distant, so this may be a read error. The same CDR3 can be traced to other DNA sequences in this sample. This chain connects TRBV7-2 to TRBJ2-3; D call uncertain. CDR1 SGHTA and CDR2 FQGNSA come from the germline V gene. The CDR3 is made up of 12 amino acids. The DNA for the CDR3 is TGTGCCAGCAGTTTAGTGGGAGATACGCAGTATTTT. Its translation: CASSLVGDTQYF.

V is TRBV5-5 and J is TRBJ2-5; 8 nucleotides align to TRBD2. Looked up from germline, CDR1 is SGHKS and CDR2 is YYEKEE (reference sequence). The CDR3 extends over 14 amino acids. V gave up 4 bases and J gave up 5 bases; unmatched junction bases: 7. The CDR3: CASSRTGTRETQYF. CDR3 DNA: TGTGCCAGCAGCCGGACCGGGACTAGGGAGACCCAGTACTTC.

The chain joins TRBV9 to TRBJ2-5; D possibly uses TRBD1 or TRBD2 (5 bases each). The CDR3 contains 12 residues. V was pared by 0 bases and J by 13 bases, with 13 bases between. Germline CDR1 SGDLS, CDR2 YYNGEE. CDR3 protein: CASSVDRGPRYF. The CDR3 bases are TGTGCCAGCAGCGTAGATAGGGGACCCCGGTACTTC. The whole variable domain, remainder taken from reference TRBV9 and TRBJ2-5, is DSGVTQTPKHLITATGQRVTLRCSPRSGDLSVYWYQQSLDQGLQFLIQYYNGEERAKGNILERFSAQQFPDLHSELNLSSLELGDSALYFCASSVDRGPRYFGPGTRLLVL.

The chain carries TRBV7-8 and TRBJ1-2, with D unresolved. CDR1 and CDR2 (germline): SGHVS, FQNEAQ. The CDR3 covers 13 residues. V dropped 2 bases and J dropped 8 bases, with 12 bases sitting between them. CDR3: CASSLRDLGGYTF. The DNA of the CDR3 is TGTGCCAGCAGCTTACGAGACCTTGGCGGCTACACCTTC.

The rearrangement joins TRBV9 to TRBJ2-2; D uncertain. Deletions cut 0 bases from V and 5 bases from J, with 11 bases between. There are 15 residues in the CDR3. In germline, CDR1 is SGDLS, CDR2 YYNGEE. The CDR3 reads CASSVDLMETGELFF. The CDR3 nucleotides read TGTGCCAGCAGCGTAGATTTGATGGAGACCGGGGAGCTGTTTTTT.